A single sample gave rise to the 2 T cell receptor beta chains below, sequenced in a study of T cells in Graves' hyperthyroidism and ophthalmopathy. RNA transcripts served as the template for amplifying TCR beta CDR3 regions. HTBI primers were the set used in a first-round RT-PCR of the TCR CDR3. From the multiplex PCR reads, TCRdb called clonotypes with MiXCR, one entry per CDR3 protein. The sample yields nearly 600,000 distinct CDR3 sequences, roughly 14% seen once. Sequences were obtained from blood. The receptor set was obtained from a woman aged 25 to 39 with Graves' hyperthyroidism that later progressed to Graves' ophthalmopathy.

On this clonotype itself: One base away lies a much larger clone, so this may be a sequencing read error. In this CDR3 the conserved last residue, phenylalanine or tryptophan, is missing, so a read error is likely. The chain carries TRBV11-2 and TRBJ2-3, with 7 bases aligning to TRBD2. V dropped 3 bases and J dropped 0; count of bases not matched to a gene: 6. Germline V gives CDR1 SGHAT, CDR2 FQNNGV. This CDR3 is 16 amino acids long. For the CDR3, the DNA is TGTGCCAGCAGCTTCCACCGAGCGGGAAGCACAGATACGCAGTATTGT. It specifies CASSFHRAGSTDTQYC.

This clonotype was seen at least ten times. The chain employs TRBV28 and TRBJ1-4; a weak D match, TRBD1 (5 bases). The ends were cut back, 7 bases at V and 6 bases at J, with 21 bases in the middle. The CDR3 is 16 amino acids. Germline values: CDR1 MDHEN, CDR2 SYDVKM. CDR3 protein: CASIDLWMGDHEKLFF. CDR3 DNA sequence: TGTGCCAGCATCGATTTATGGATGGGGGATCATGAAAAACTGTTTTTT. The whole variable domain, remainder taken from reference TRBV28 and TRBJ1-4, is DVKVTQSSRYLVKRTGEKVFLECVQDMDHENMFWYRQDPGLGLRLIYFSYDVKMKEKGDIPEGYSVSREKKERFSLILESASTNQTSMYLCASIDLWMGDHEKLFFGSGTQLSVL.